This entry describes one TCR beta chain. Its antigen is not identified. These data come from a study of T cell responses to AZD1222 COVID-19 vaccine. As for the study in general: Second-dose timings of about 4 or about 12 weeks were pooled.

Sequencing was performed with immunoSEQ multiplex PCR; in TCRdb, only in-frame clones are kept and a portion is missing. The profile shows approximately 100,000 clones, 88% of them singletons. The CDR3 loop spans 12 amino acids. The germline gives CDR1 SEHNR, CDR2 FQNEAQ (reference sequence). The V and J ends lost 5 bases and 7 bases respectively, with 10 bases between them. Study conclusions and caveats: Baseline seropositivity occurred in only a handful of AZD1222 recipients. Females outnumbered males among donors, who were mostly white British; clonal diversity was possibly underestimated. Increases in Spike-specific TCR breadth and depth were seen after two AZD1222 doses.

Source: peripheral blood, taken on day 0 of AZD1222 vaccination. The sequence came from an adult in good health. The genes are TRBV7-9 and TRBJ2-3; D remains unclear. CDR3 in amino acids: CASSRDANTQYF. The CDR3 nucleotides read TGTGCCAGCAGCCGCGACGCGAATACGCAGTATTTT. The whole variable domain, remainder taken from reference TRBV7-9 and TRBJ2-3, is DTGVSQNPRHKITKRGQNVTFRCDPISEHNRLYWYRQTLGQGPEFLTYFQNEAQLEKSRLLSDRFSAERPKGSFSTLEIQRTEQGDSAMYLCASSRDANTQYFGPGTRLTVL.